The clone carrying this T cell receptor (beta chain) was observed a few times. Its target is unknown. MiXCR, run by TCRdb on the RT-PCR reads, gives a single entry per CDR3 protein. The sample records roughly 760,000 distinct CDR3 sequences, about 20% being singletons. This entry comes from a study of response to subunit inactivated influenza vaccine. Germline values: CDR1 DFQATT, CDR2 SNEGSKA (reference sequence). V shed 6 bases, J shed 0 bases, and the junction held 5 bases outside the gene matches. This CDR3 has 14 amino acids. Study findings and constraints: A suggestion made by the authors is that each seasonal influenza vaccination recruits few new T cells.

The V and J genes are TRBV20-1 and TRBJ1-5; TRBD1 agrees at 7 bases. The specimen was PBMCs from blood, collected more than 4 days after vaccination. The clonotype was recovered from a middle-aged man who received an inactivated influenza vaccine. Here the CDR3 DNA reads TGCAGTGCCAACAGGGGAGGTAGCAATCAGCCCCAGCATTTT. Translating gives CSANRGGSNQPQHF.